These 25 T cell receptor beta chains were sequenced from one sample in a study of CXCR3-negative and CXCR3-positive naive CD8 T cells. UMI-tagged TRB cDNA libraries were built via 5' RACE. TCRdb reworked the 5' RACE reads into one entry per CDR3 protein, no DNA. The sample totals over 55,000 distinct CDR3 sequences; its top ten clones hold around 4.9%. These receptors have no identified antigens. General study points: CXCR3-positive naive cells had more hydrophobic TRB CDR3s than CXCR3-negative naive cells.

The sequencing sample was made of naive CXCR3+ CD8+ T cells from blood. Subset noted: CD45RO-CCR7+CD27+CD95- naive CD8+ T cells expressing CXCR3 (TNR3+). These receptors all stem from a human donor in good health. Some clones in this sample may be carry-over from other donors' samples.

The chain couples TRBV4-3 to TRBJ2-7; with no DNA, the TCRdb D assignment of TRBD1 cannot be verified. The CDR3 totals 16 residues. CDR1 is LGHNA and CDR2 is YSLEER in the germline V gene. CDR3 sequence: CASSQDWDRGIYEQYF.

The V call is TRBV6-1, the J call TRBJ2-4; TCRdb proposes TRBD1, but this gene call is untestable without DNA. The germline gives CDR1 MNHNS, CDR2 SASEGT. This CDR3 spans 14 amino acids. The CDR3 loop reads CASSHWTGENIQYF.

The rearrangement joins TRBV6-2 or TRBV6-3 to TRBJ2-7; absent DNA, TCRdb's TRBD1 call cannot be checked. Germline assignment: CDR1 MNHEY and CDR2 SVGEGT. The CDR3 consists of 14 residues. CDR3 residues: CASSYPGTTYEQYF.

This chain uses TRBV28 with TRBJ2-1. The CDR3 loop spans 12 amino acids. In germline, CDR1 is MDHEN, CDR2 SYDVKM. The CDR3 region is CASSRRRNEQFF.

This rearrangement joins TRBV21-1 to TRBJ1-1; the TCRdb D gene call, TRBD1, has no DNA to confirm it. TRBV21-1 is labeled a pseudogene. The CDR3 is 17 amino acids. The CDR3 protein is CASSHLGTGLMNTEAFF.

The genes are TRBV7-9 and TRBJ2-1; there is no DNA to check the TCRdb D call of TRBD1. Germline-derived CDR1 and CDR2 are SEHNR and FQNEAQ (reference sequence). The CDR3 contains 16 residues. Here the CDR3 reads CASIYPYRGLGNEQFF.

The chain couples TRBV7-6 to TRBJ2-3; absent DNA, TCRdb's TRBD2 call cannot be checked. The CDR3 is 15 amino acids. Germline lookup yields CDR1 SGHVS and CDR2 FNYEAQ. The CDR3 loop reads CASSLSAGPTDTQYF.

The chain combines TRBV28 with TRBJ2-7; TCRdb picks TRBD2, but there is no DNA to check that call. The CDR3 has 15 amino acids. Germline loops: CDR1 MDHEN, CDR2 SYDVKM. CDR3 in amino acids: CASTLALAGSHEQYF.

The chain has TRBV29-1 and TRBJ2-1. Germline V gene data show CDR1 as SQVTM and CDR2 as ANQGSEA. This CDR3 region has 16 residues. The CDR3 loop is CSVEAPDRSSYNEQFF.

J is TRBJ2-7 and V is TRBV5-8; TCRdb selects TRBD1, and the lack of DNA leaves this call unchecked. The CDR3 contains 15 residues. Germline V gene data show CDR1 as SGHTS and CDR2 as YDEGEE. CDR3: CASSFPGQGAYEQYF.

This chain uses TRBV29-1 with TRBJ2-1; checking the TCRdb D call of TRBD1 is not possible without DNA. Germline CDR1 reads SQVTM; CDR2 reads ANQGSEA. This CDR3 comprises 14 residues. The CDR3 reads CSVPPTGTYNEQFF.

The chain employs TRBV19 and TRBJ1-2. Germline V gene data show CDR1 as LNHDA and CDR2 as SQIVND (reference sequence). This CDR3 is built from 15 residues. The CDR3 spells CASSIDLEVHYGYTF.

The chain has TRBV6-2 or TRBV6-3 and TRBJ2-3; without DNA, the TCRdb call of TRBD2 cannot be checked. Germline assignment: CDR1 MNHEY and CDR2 SVGEGT. The CDR3 spans 16 residues. CDR3 region: CASSLTPGLGTDTQYF.

The chain uses TRBV29-1 and TRBJ2-7; absent DNA, TCRdb's TRBD1 call cannot be checked. The germline CDR1 and CDR2 sequences are SQVTM and ANQGSEA. This CDR3 has 14 amino acids. CDR3 loop: CSAAGTGVSYEQYF.

The V call is TRBV20-1, the J call TRBJ1-2. Germline V gives CDR1 DFQATT, CDR2 SNEGSKA (reference sequence). The CDR3 covers 15 residues. The CDR3 sequence is CSARDIGGINYGYTF.

The chain is built from TRBV28 and TRBJ2-7; without DNA, the TCRdb call of TRBD1 cannot be checked. The CDR3 runs 12 residues. Germline V gene data show CDR1 as MDHEN and CDR2 as SYDVKM. The CDR3 loop is CASSFGPGEQYF.

V gene TRBV29-1 combines with J gene TRBJ2-2; TCRdb returns TRBD2, unconfirmable since there is no DNA. The CDR3 consists of 11 residues. Germline CDR1 is SQVTM and CDR2 is ANQGSEA. This chain's CDR3 is CSVWRAGELFF.

J is TRBJ2-1 and V is TRBV29-1; TCRdb gives TRBD1 as the D gene, but with no DNA this cannot be confirmed. The CDR3 sequence is 13 residues long. The germline V gene has CDR1 SQVTM and CDR2 ANQGSEA. This CDR3 reads CSATGVVLNEQFF.

The rearrangement joins TRBV7-6 to TRBJ2-7; TCRdb's assignment of TRBD1 cannot be checked, as there is no DNA. This CDR3 region has 12 residues. From germline, CDR1 is SGHVS and CDR2 FNYEAQ. The CDR3 reads CASSLEAGEQYF.

This chain links TRBV5-4 with TRBJ2-1; TCRdb reports TRBD2, a call that lacks DNA to check it against. CDR1 is SGHNT and CDR2 is YYREEE in the germline V gene (reference sequence). There are 17 residues in the CDR3. CDR3 residues: CASSWAPGGRSYNEQFF.

This rearrangement joins TRBV15 to TRBJ1-2. The CDR3 is made up of 15 amino acids. Germline V lookup: CDR1 LNHNV, CDR2 YYDKDF (reference sequence). CDR3 region: CATSRDSGRDYGYTF.

The chain carries TRBV28 and TRBJ1-5; TCRdb indicates TRBD1, and absent DNA this call remains unverified. The CDR3 contains 15 residues. Germline CDR1 reads MDHEN; CDR2 reads SYDVKM. Here the CDR3 reads CASSLSDRGDQPQHF.

The rearrangement links TRBV4-1 to TRBJ2-2; the TCRdb D gene call, TRBD1, has no DNA to confirm it. The CDR3 is made up of 17 amino acids. Germline loops: CDR1 MGHRA, CDR2 YSYEKL. CDR3 loop: CASSLIHGRQGDGELFF.

This chain uses TRBV7-9 with TRBJ2-5; TCRdb designates TRBD1, a call that cannot be tested without DNA. Looked up from germline, CDR1 is SEHNR and CDR2 is FQNEAQ (reference sequence). The CDR3 is made up of 12 amino acids. The CDR3: CASSPQRGTQYF. Supplemented by reference TRBV7-9 and TRBJ2-5, the full variable domain reads DTGVSQNPRHKITKRGQNVTFRCDPISEHNRLYWYRQTLGQGPEFLTYFQNEAQLEKSRLLSDRFSAERPKGSFSTLEIQRTEQGDSAMYLCASSPQRGTQYFGPGTRLLVL.

This chain links TRBV7-9 with TRBJ2-7. CDR1 is SEHNR, CDR2 FQNEAQ, per germline (reference sequence). The CDR3 runs to 11 residues. The CDR3 protein is CASSGAYEQYF.